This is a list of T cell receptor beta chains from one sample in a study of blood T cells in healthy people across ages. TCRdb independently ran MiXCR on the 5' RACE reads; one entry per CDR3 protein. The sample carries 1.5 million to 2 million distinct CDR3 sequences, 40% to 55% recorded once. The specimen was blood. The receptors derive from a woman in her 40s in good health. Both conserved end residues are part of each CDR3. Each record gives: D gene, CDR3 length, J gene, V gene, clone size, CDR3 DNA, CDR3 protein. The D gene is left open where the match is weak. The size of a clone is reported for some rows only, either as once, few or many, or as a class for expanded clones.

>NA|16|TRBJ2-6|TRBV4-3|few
TGCGCCAGCAGCCAAACCCCCAACACGGGGGCCAACGTCCTGACTTTC
CASSQTPNTGANVLTF
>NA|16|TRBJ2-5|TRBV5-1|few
TGCGCCAGCAGCTTGGTGGGGGCGGCCTCCCAAGAGACCCAGTACTTC
CASSLVGAASQETQYF
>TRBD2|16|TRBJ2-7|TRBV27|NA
TGTGCCAGCAGTCCCATCCGGACTAGCGGCTTTTACGAGCAGTACTTC
CASSPIRTSGFYEQYF
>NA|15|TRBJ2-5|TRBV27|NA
TGTGCCAGCAGTTTAATTCGCGGGATGGGGGCTTTCCAGTACTTC
CASSLIRGMGAFQYF
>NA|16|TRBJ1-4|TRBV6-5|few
TGTGCCAGCAGTTCCTCACTCTGGGGATCGCAGGAAAAACTGTTTTTT
CASSSSLWGSQEKLFF
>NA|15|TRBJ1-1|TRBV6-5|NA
TGTGCCAGCAGTTCCCTTGAAAACAGGGCCACTGAAGCTTTCTTT
CASSSLENRATEAFF
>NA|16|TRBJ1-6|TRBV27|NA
TGTGCCAGCAGTTTCCAGATGGGTTGGCCTAATTCACCCCTCCACTTT
CASSFQMGWPNSPLHF
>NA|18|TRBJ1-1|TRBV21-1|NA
TGTGCCAGCAGCAAATGTCGCAGGGACAGGGTCGAGAACACTGAAGCTTTCTTT
CASSKCRRDRVENTEAFF
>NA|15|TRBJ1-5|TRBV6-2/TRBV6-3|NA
TGTGCCAGCAGTTACCGTACCCCGGGCAATCAGCCCCAGCATTTT
CASSYRTPGNQPQHF
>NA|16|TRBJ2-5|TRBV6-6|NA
TGTGCCAGCAAGGGTCGCGGCCAGGGAGGTCGAGAGACCCAGTACTTC
CASKGRGQGGRETQYF
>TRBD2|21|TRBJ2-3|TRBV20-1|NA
TGCAGTGCTAGCGCCTGGGCCCCGGGAACTAGCGGGGGCCACGGCACAGATACGCAGTATTTT
CSASAWAPGTSGGHGTDTQYF
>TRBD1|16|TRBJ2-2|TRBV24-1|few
TGTGCCACCAGTGATTTGAGGGGGCTCGCCACCGGGGAGCTGTTTTTT
CATSDLRGLATGELFF
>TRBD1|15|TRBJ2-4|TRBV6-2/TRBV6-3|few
TGTGCCAGCAGTACGGGACAGAGCTCCAAAAACATTCAGTACTTC
CASSTGQSSKNIQYF
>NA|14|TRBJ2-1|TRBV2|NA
TGTGCCAGCAGACTGGGACTTATCGGGAATGAGCAGTTCTTC
CASRLGLIGNEQFF
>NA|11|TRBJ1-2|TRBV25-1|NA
TGTGCCAGCAGCCATCCCTATGGCTACACCTTC
CASSHPYGYTF
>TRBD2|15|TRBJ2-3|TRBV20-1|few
TGCAGTGTCACGCAGGGACTAGCGGGGGGTGGTACGCAGTATTTT
CSVTQGLAGGGTQYF
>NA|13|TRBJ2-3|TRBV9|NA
TGTGCCAGGCCAGCGCCCACGATGGATACGCAGTATTTT
CARPAPTMDTQYF
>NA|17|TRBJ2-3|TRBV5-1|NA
TGCGCCAGCAGCTTGGTAGGGGCAGGGTTGGGCACAGATACGCAGTATTTT
CASSLVGAGLGTDTQYF
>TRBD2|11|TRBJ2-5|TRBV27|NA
TGTGCCAGCAGTTTTCCTAGCGGGGTGTACTTC
CASSFPSGVYF
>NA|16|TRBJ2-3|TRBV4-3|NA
TGCGCCAGCAGCCAAGCTTCGGCTAGCTTGTCAGATACGCAGTATTTT
CASSQASASLSDTQYF
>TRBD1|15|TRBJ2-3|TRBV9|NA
TGTGCCAGCAGCGTAGTGCCAGGGGGTACAGATACGCAGTATTTT
CASSVVPGGTDTQYF
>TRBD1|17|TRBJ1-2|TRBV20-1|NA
TGCAGTGCTAGAGATCGGCGACTTGGGACAGGGAACTATGGCTACACCTTC
CSARDRRLGTGNYGYTF
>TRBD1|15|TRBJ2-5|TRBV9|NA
TGTGCCAGCAGCCCTCAGACAGGGGGCACAGAGACCCAGTACTTC
CASSPQTGGTETQYF
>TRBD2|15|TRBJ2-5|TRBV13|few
TGTGCCAGCAGCTTAGCAGCGGGGGGCGAAGAGACCCAGTACTTC
CASSLAAGGEETQYF
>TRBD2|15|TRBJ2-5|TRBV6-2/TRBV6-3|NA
TGTGCCAGCAGTTACCGGGGACTAGTCGCTGGGACCCAGTACTTC
CASSYRGLVAGTQYF
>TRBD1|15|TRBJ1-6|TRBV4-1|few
TGCGCCAGCAGCCAGATGGACAGGGACAGTCGGACCCTCCACTTT
CASSQMDRDSRTLHF
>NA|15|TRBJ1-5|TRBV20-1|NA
TGCAGTGCGCATCGAGGGGGGTATAGCAATCAGCCCCAGCATTTT
CSAHRGGYSNQPQHF
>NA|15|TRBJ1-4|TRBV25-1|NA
TGTGCCAGCAGTGAATCGAGCCATCCTAATGAAAAACTGTTTTTT
CASSESSHPNEKLFF
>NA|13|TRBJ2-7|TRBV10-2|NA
TGCGCCAGCAGTGAGGCGGACGGATCCGAGCAGTACTTC
CASSEADGSEQYF
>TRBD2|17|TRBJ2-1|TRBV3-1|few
TGTGCCAGCAGTCCGACTGGACTAGCGGGGACTTACAATGAGCAGTTCTTC
CASSPTGLAGTYNEQFF
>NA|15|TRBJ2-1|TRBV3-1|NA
TGTGCCGGCAGCCAGGTTGGGGGCTCCTACAATGAGCAGTTCTTC
CAGSQVGGSYNEQFF
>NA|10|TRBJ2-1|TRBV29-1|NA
TGCACCTTGGGAGACAATGAGCAGTTCTTC
CTLGDNEQFF
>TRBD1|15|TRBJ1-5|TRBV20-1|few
TGCAGTGCCCCTGATGGACAGGGGAACAATCAGCCCCAGCATTTT
CSAPDGQGNNQPQHF
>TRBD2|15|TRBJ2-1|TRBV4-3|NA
TGCGCCAGCAGCCAAGAGGGGCGGGGGGGATATGAGCAGTTCTTC
CASSQEGRGGYEQFF